This T cell receptor beta chain was sequenced in a study of blood T cell repertoires in COVID-19. Study overall: The study drew acute and convalescent COVID-19 samples from the United States, Italy and Spain. Nucleic acid was either cDNA or gDNA, and it came from T cells, B-cell-depleted T cells, or PBMCs.

V was pared by 4 bases and J by 0 bases, with 13 bases between. Germline V gene data show CDR1 as MGHRA and CDR2 as YSYEKL. This CDR3 has 16 amino acids. Those who participated ranged in age from roughly 18 to 90 years and resided in 24 US areas. Donors were grouped by their self-reported clinical history. The protocol was immunoSEQ multiplex PCR, while the TCRdb copy is restricted to in-frame clones and leaves out a portion. The table has approximately 490,000 clones, about nine tenths seen once; the top ten hold under 0.85%. Specimen: PBMCs or T cells enriched from blood (not recorded which). The chain employs TRBV4-1 and TRBJ1-5, with D possibly TRBD1 on 6 matching bases. The receptor comes from a young woman who had recovered from COVID-19. CDR3: CASSPRQDDSNQPQHF. In DNA, the CDR3 is TGCGCCAGCAGCCCTCGACAGGATGATAGCAATCAGCCCCAGCATTTT.